The 27 T cell receptor beta chains listed next were all sequenced from one sample in a study of blood T cell repertoires in COVID-19. Data came from immunoSEQ multiplex PCR; TCRdb stores just in-frame clones and leaves some out. The sample yields over 85,000 clones, roughly 85% seen once. Sequencing used peripheral blood. These receptors were obtained from a man at least 80 years old with acute or convalescent COVID-19.

The rearrangement joins TRBV7-9 to TRBJ2-7; weak D call: TRBD2 (6 bases). Trimming removed 3 bases at V and 1 base at J, with 13 bases between. This CDR3 region has 15 residues. Germline CDR1 is SEHNR and CDR2 is FQNEAQ (reference sequence). The CDR3 reads CASSLRGVRSYEQYF. The CDR3 DNA sequence: TGTGCCAGCAGCTTGCGGGGCGTGAGGTCCTACGAGCAGTACTTC.

This chain links TRBV15 with TRBJ2-3; 8 bases line up with TRBD2. Looked up from germline, CDR1 is LNHNV and CDR2 is YYDKDF (reference sequence). V lost 6 bases to trimming and J lost 4 bases; unmatched junction nucleotides: 6. The CDR3 contains 14 residues. The CDR3 DNA follows: TGTGCCACCAGATCGAGCGGGAGCGCAGATACGCAGTATTTT. Its translation is CATRSSGSADTQYF.

The rearrangement links TRBV2 to TRBJ1-1; a possible D gene is TRBD1 (6 bases). With 3 bases removed from V and 3 bases from J, the gap between germline ends came to 14 bases. CDR3 size: 15 residues. CDR1 SNHLY and CDR2 FYNNEI come from the germline V gene. CDR3 sequence reads: CASSEGFAGDTEAFF. In DNA, the CDR3 is TGTGCCAGCAGTGAGGGCTTTGCAGGGGACACTGAAGCTTTCTTT.

The rearrangement links TRBV2 to TRBJ2-3, with 10 bases lining up with TRBD2. The V and J ends lost 6 bases and 3 bases, in that order; junction bases with no gene match: 3. The CDR3 is 14 residues long. Germline CDR1 and CDR2: SNHLY and FYNNEI. The CDR3 coding sequence is TGTGCCAGCAGGAGCGGGAGGGGGACAGATACGCAGTATTTT. It is translated as CASRSGRGTDTQYF.

This clone was seen only a few times. J is TRBJ2-3 and V is TRBV6-4, with D possibly being TRBD2 (6 bases). The germline V and J ends were trimmed by 5 bases and 2 bases, with 11 bases remaining between them. The CDR3 spans 14 residues. Germline CDR1 reads MRHNA; CDR2 reads SNTAGT. DNA for the CDR3: TGTGCCAGCAGTTCGGTAGCGGACACAGATACGCAGTATTTT. It translates to CASSSVADTDTQYF.

As DNA, the CDR3 is TGCGCCAGCAGCCCAGGACTAGCTCATCAAGAGACCCAGTACTTC. Residues: CASSPGLAHQETQYF. The rearrangement joins TRBV5-1 to TRBJ2-5, with 8 bases identical to TRBD2. Unmatched junction bases numbered 7, after V lost 4 bases and J lost 2 bases. CDR1 and CDR2 from the germline V gene are SGHRS and YFSETQ. The CDR3 has 15 residues.

The chain couples TRBV11-3 to TRBJ2-7, with D unclear. The germline CDR1 and CDR2 sequences are SGHNT and YENEEA. This CDR3 has 17 amino acids. With 7 bases removed from V and 4 bases from J, the gap between germline ends came to 26 bases. The CDR3: CASNTWALPSHTYEQYF. CDR3 DNA sequence: TGTGCCAGCAACACGTGGGCTTTACCGTCCCACACGTACGAGCAGTACTTC.

The rearrangement links TRBV9 to TRBJ1-2, with 9 positions matching TRBD1. This CDR3 is 14 amino acids long. V lost 4 bases and J lost 8; bases outside the gene matches: 9. Germline assignment: CDR1 SGDLS and CDR2 YYNGEE. CDR3 residues: CASSPGTGYGGYTF. CDR3 nucleotide sequence: TGTGCCAGCAGCCCCGGGACAGGGTATGGAGGCTACACCTTC.

This rearrangement joins TRBV5-1 to TRBJ1-4; 10 nucleotides match TRBD1. The CDR3 runs 19 residues. Germline CDR1 and CDR2: SGHRS and YFSETQ. V dropped 5 bases and J dropped 5; count of bases not matched to a gene: 18. The CDR3 reads CASRQRPGTGVGGNEKLFF. In DNA form, the CDR3 reads TGCGCCAGCAGACAACGTCCCGGGACAGGGGTAGGAGGGAATGAAAAACTGTTTTTT.

The CDR3 here is CASSPSKRASGEQYF. The CDR3 DNA follows: TGTGCCAGCAGTCCCTCGAAGCGGGCTTCGGGGGAGCAGTACTTC. The chain combines TRBV7-2 with TRBJ2-7; a possible D gene is TRBD2 (6 bases). There are 15 residues in the CDR3. Germline assignment: CDR1 SGHTA and CDR2 FQGNSA. Trimming left V 6 bases short and J 7 bases short, with 22 bases between. The full variable domain, completed using reference TRBV7-2 and TRBJ2-7, is GAGVSQSPSNKVTEKGKDVELRCDPISGHTALYWYRQSLGQGLEFLIYFQGNSAPDKSGLPSDRFSAERTGGSVSTLTIQRTQQEDSAVYLCASSPSKRASGEQYFGPGTRLTVT.

This chain joins TRBV28 and TRBJ2-3; 12 bases map to TRBD2. This CDR3 has 18 residues. Trimming at V came to 1 base and at J to 4 bases, leaving 9 bases not matched to a gene. Per germline, CDR1 MDHEN and CDR2 SYDVKM. The CDR3 DNA reads TGTGCCAGCAGTTTATACCCGACTAGCGGGAGTAAGGCAGATACGCAGTATTTT. Translating gives CASSLYPTSGSKADTQYF.

J is TRBJ1-6 and V is TRBV15; TRBD1 matches at 9 bases. The CDR3 is 15 amino acids. V was clipped by 0 bases and J by 10 bases; unmatched bases: 4. Germline lookup yields CDR1 LNHNV and CDR2 YYDKDF (reference sequence). CDR3 sequence: CATSRDPDRGSPLHF. DNA for the CDR3: TGTGCCACCAGCAGAGATCCGGACAGGGGATCACCCCTCCACTTT.

This clone has more than one count but fewer than ten. V and J are TRBV19 and TRBJ2-7, with 8 positions matching TRBD1. V lost 1 base to trimming and J lost 1 base; unmatched junction nucleotides: 0. Germline V gene data show CDR1 as LNHDA and CDR2 as SQIVND (reference sequence). The length of the CDR3 is 14 residues. The CDR3 DNA reads as TGTGCCAGTAGTATAGGACAGGGGTCCTACGAGCAGTACTTC. The encoded protein is CASSIGQGSYEQYF.

The CDR3 sequence: CASSLSVGGWDEQYF. The CDR3 DNA sequence: TGTGCCAGCAGCTTATCGGTGGGGGGATGGGACGAGCAGTACTTC. V is TRBV11-3 and J is TRBJ2-7; TRBD2 might be the D (6 bases). This CDR3 has 15 residues. CDR1 and CDR2 (germline): SGHNT, YENEEA. Trimming removed 2 bases at V and 5 bases at J, with 16 bases between.

This clone has more than one count but fewer than ten. The chain employs TRBV19 and TRBJ2-5; 7 positions match TRBD1. Unmatched junction bases numbered 4, after V lost 2 bases and J lost 1 base. The CDR3 sequence is 15 residues long. Germline CDR1 is LNHDA and CDR2 is SQIVND (reference sequence). The CDR3: CASSITRTGQETQYF. In DNA, the CDR3 is TGTGCCAGTAGTATAACGAGGACAGGCCAAGAGACCCAGTACTTC.

As regards this clone: Sequence at one end of the junction differs from germline and may be a read error. The chain couples TRBV6-2 or TRBV6-3 to TRBJ1-1, with a possible D match to TRBD1 (5 bases). In germline, CDR1 is MNHEY, CDR2 SVGEGT. This CDR3 is 18 amino acids long. The CDR3 is CASSYWEGDRVLRTEAFF. The CDR3 nucleotides are TGTGCCAGCAGCTACTGGGAAGGAGACAGAGTTTTAAGGACTGAAGCTTTCTTT.

This chain links TRBV19 with TRBJ2-1, with 11 positions matching TRBD2. The length of the CDR3 is 18 residues. The V and J ends lost 5 bases and 0 bases, in that order; junction bases with no gene match: 9. Germline V gives CDR1 LNHDA, CDR2 SQIVND (reference sequence). CDR3: CASSGRLAGRSSYNEQFF. The CDR3 nucleotides read TGTGCCAGTAGTGGACGACTAGCGGGAAGGAGCTCCTACAATGAGCAGTTCTTC.

The J gene is TRBJ2-5, the V gene TRBV7-8; tentative D call: TRBD1 (5 bases). This CDR3 is built from 15 residues. Germline CDR1 reads SGHVS; CDR2 reads FQNEAQ. Between the trimmed V and J ends, which lost 5 bases and 0 bases, there was a span of 13 bases. CDR3 amino acids: CASSLQEIYQETQYF. In DNA form, the CDR3 reads TGTGCCAGCAGCCTACAGGAAATTTACCAAGAGACCCAGTACTTC.

The V call is TRBV19, the J call TRBJ1-5, with TRBD1 matching 9 bases. This CDR3 has 16 residues. Germline assignment: CDR1 LNHDA and CDR2 SQIVND (reference sequence). Germline trimming cut 6 bases from V and 3 bases from J; bases unmatched to any gene: 9. The CDR3 DNA follows: TGTGCCAGTAGCCCACCGGACAGGGGATTCAATCAGCCCCAGCATTTT. It codes for CASSPPDRGFNQPQHF.

The CDR3 DNA sequence: TGTGCCAGCAGTTACTATGGGACAGTTTACGAGCAGTACTTC. Translating it yields CASSYYGTVYEQYF. The V and J genes are TRBV6-5 and TRBJ2-7; 7 positions agree with TRBD1. V shed 1 base and J 4 bases; nucleotides not matched to a gene: 4. CDR1 MNHEY and CDR2 SVGAGI come from the germline V gene. The CDR3 covers 14 residues.

J is TRBJ2-7 and V is TRBV29-1; 13 nucleotides match TRBD2. There are 16 residues in the CDR3. Germline-derived CDR1 and CDR2 are SQVTM and ANQGSEA. V was pared by 7 bases and J by 0 bases, with 9 bases of the junction left unmatched. CDR3: CSAPGTSGDSSYEQYF. The CDR3 nucleotides read TGCAGCGCCCCTGGGACTAGCGGGGATAGCTCCTACGAGCAGTACTTC.

The V gene is TRBV9, the J gene TRBJ2-1; TRBD2 matches at 12 bases. In germline, CDR1 is SGDLS, CDR2 YYNGEE. The CDR3 is made up of 17 amino acids. Germline trimming cut 0 bases from V and 7 bases from J; bases unmatched to any gene: 8. CDR3 protein: CASSVATPGLAGNEQFF. In DNA form, the CDR3 reads TGTGCCAGCAGCGTAGCTACCCCCGGACTAGCGGGAAATGAGCAGTTCTTC.

The gene calls are TRBV5-1 and TRBJ2-1, with 8 bases lining up with TRBD2. The V gene end was trimmed by 6 bases and the J gene end by 5 bases; junction bases not matched to a gene: 13. The germline CDR1 and CDR2 sequences are SGHRS and YFSETQ. The CDR3 covers 16 residues. CDR3 amino acids: CASTRTSSRGNNEQFF. CDR3 DNA: TGCGCCAGCACCCGGACTAGCTCACGGGGGAACAATGAGCAGTTCTTC.

This chain joins TRBV28 and TRBJ1-5; no clear D. Germline CDR1 reads MDHEN; CDR2 reads SYDVKM. The CDR3 is 14 residues long. The germline V and J ends were trimmed by 2 bases and 2 bases, with 7 bases remaining between them. CDR3 nucleotides: TGTGCCAGCAGTTTAGGGAGCGGCAATCAGCCCCAGCATTTT. This translates into CASSLGSGNQPQHF.

V usage is TRBV6-5 and J usage is TRBJ2-2; 8 bases are shared with TRBD1. Losses at the gene ends were 6 bases for V and 4 bases for J; bases not matched to a gene: 7. Germline V gives CDR1 MNHEY, CDR2 SVGAGI. This CDR3 contains 15 residues. CDR3 sequence reads: CASRSGGLSTGELFF. CDR3 coding DNA: TGTGCCAGCAGATCAGGGGGCCTGAGCACCGGGGAGCTGTTTTTT.

The chain carries TRBV6-1 and TRBJ1-5, with TRBD1 matching over 10 bases. V gave up 3 bases and J gave up 4 bases; unmatched junction bases: 3. The length of the CDR3 is 15 residues. The germline V gene has CDR1 MNHNS and CDR2 SASEGT. In DNA form, the CDR3 reads TGTGCCAGCAGTGACGGACAGGGGGGTAATCAGCCCCAGCATTTT. Amino acids: CASSDGQGGNQPQHF.

The rearrangement uses TRBV25-1 and TRBJ2-1; D might be TRBD2 (5 bases). The V and J ends lost 1 base and 0 bases respectively, with 10 bases between them. The CDR3 has 16 residues. Per the germline V gene, CDR1 is MGHDK and CDR2 is SYGVNS. CDR3 amino acids: CASSESSGISYNEQFF. In DNA, the CDR3 is TGTGCCAGCAGTGAATCTTCGGGGATCTCCTACAATGAGCAGTTCTTC.